A single sample gave rise to the 22 T cell receptor beta chains below, sequenced in a study of control samples from healthy donors and cancer patients. The repertoire was sequenced with immunoSEQ multiplex PCR; TCRdb's copy has only in-frame clones and lacks some. This sample has 400,000 to 450,000 clones; 75% to 95% occur once, and the top ten carry 5.5% to 8%. Source material: PBMCs. Receptors originate from a man aged 35 to 55 with head and neck cancer.

The V gene is TRBV24-1, the J gene TRBJ2-7, with 7 bases aligning to TRBD1. CDR1 is KGHDR, CDR2 SFDVKD, per germline. The ends lost 3 bases at V and 6 bases at J; junction bases unmatched: 4. This CDR3 has 13 residues. The CDR3 DNA follows: TGTGCCACCAGTGATAGACAGGGTAGCGAGCAGTACTTC. Amino acids: CATSDRQGSEQYF.

V gene TRBV18 combines with J gene TRBJ2-7; D is uncertain. The CDR3 has 12 amino acids. The germline CDR1 and CDR2 sequences are KGHSH and LQKENI. V was shortened by 5 bases and J by 3 bases, with 8 bases between the two germline ends. The CDR3 coding sequence is TGTGCCAGCTCATCCGACTTCTACGAGCAGTACTTC. The encoded protein is CASSSDFYEQYF.

The chain recombines TRBV10-3 with TRBJ1-5; D is ambiguous. The CDR3 runs to 14 residues. CDR1 ENHRY and CDR2 SYGVKD come from the germline V gene. V lost 3 bases and J 0 bases, leaving 6 bases between the germline ends. CDR3 loop: CAISDGHSNQPQHF. The CDR3 DNA sequence: TGTGCCATCAGTGACGGTCATAGCAATCAGCCCCAGCATTTT.

The rearrangement links TRBV27 to TRBJ1-2, with D tentatively TRBD1 (5 bases). The CDR3 is 17 amino acids. The germline gives CDR1 MNHEY, CDR2 SMNVEV (reference sequence). Deletions cut 5 bases from V and 6 bases from J, with 25 bases between. The CDR3 protein is CASSPRYPPGRDNGYTF. CDR3 in DNA: TGTGCCAGCAGTCCCCGTTATCCTCCGGGACGGGATAATGGCTACACCTTC.

This clone was found once. The chain links TRBV7-9 to TRBJ1-1, with D unclear. Trimming cost V 5 bases and J 4 bases, with 23 bases left between them. The CDR3 runs 17 residues. CDR1 and CDR2 (germline): SEHNR, FQNEAQ (reference sequence). The CDR3 bases are TGTGCCAGCAGCCCCGAGAATTGGAGGGCCGCGGGCACTGAAGCTTTCTTT. Its protein is CASSPENWRAAGTEAFF.

The sample holds one count of this clone. J is TRBJ2-6 and V is TRBV7-3, with D maybe TRBD2 (6 bases). This CDR3 comprises 16 residues. The V gene lost 5 bases and the J gene lost 2 bases, with 13 bases spanning the gap. Germline loops: CDR1 SGHTA, CDR2 FQGTGA. The CDR3 sequence is CASSPLATAGANVLTF. As DNA, the CDR3 is TGTGCCAGCAGCCCTCTAGCGACGGCTGGGGCCAACGTCCTGACTTTC.

This clone was recorded a few times. The chain's CDR3 is CASSRSEHGNTIYF. DNA of the CDR3: TGTGCCAGCAGCCGTTCGGAGCATGGAAACACCATATATTTT. V gene TRBV6-5 combines with J gene TRBJ1-3; unclear D gene. V was clipped by 6 bases and J by 3 bases, with 12 bases between them. Germline V lookup: CDR1 MNHEY, CDR2 SVGAGI. The CDR3 runs to 14 residues.

V gene TRBV4-2 combines with J gene TRBJ2-1; D remains ambiguous. The germline CDR1 and CDR2 sequences are LGHNA and YNFKEQ. V was pared by 0 bases and J by 2 bases, with 11 bases between. This CDR3 spans 16 amino acids. CDR3 amino acids: CASSQDLAATYNEQFF. The CDR3 DNA follows: TGTGCCAGCAGCCAAGATTTGGCGGCCACCTACAATGAGCAGTTCTTC.

This chain links TRBV30 with TRBJ2-7; D tentatively fits TRBD1 or TRBD2 (5 bases each). There are 14 residues in the CDR3. CDR1 and CDR2 from the germline V gene are GTSNPN and SVGIG (reference sequence). V was shortened by 2 bases and J by 4 bases, with 15 bases between the two germline ends. The CDR3 region is CAWSTNPGAYEQYF. CDR3 sequence (DNA): TGTGCCTGGAGTACCAACCCCGGGGCGTACGAGCAGTACTTC.

This clone was counted a single time. The chain uses TRBV5-4 and TRBJ2-3; 7 positions match TRBD2. This CDR3 has 15 residues. The trim removed 5 bases at V and 1 base at J, leaving 7 bases unmatched. Germline values: CDR1 SGHNT, CDR2 YYREEE (reference sequence). CDR3 sequence reads: CASRSSAGGTDTQYF. As DNA, the CDR3 is TGTGCCAGCAGGTCCTCGGCGGGAGGCACAGATACGCAGTATTTT.

This chain links TRBV6-1 with TRBJ2-1; TRBD2 agrees at 11 bases. This CDR3 has 19 amino acids. V shed 1 base, J shed 0 bases, and the junction held 8 bases outside the gene matches. In germline, CDR1 is MNHNS, CDR2 SASEGT. The DNA for the CDR3 is TGTGCCAGCAGTGAAGTGTTAGCGGGAGGGACGGGCTCCTACAATGAGCAGTTCTTC. Protein sequence: CASSEVLAGGTGSYNEQFF.

About this clone itself: Other DNA sequences in the sample encode the same CDR3. The V call is TRBV7-8, the J call TRBJ1-5; possibly TRBD1 for D (6 bases). The CDR3 length is 15 residues. CDR1 and CDR2 from the germline V gene are SGHVS and FQNEAQ. V lost 2 bases, J lost 7 bases, and 15 bases lay in between. Written as DNA, the CDR3 is TGTGCCAGCAGCTTAAAGGGGGGCTCGGGGCAGCCCCAGCATTTT. It yields the protein CASSLKGGSGQPQHF.

In this sample, this clone turned up once. This rearrangement joins TRBV9 to TRBJ1-3; TRBD1 matches at 11 bases. Germline V gene sequence: CDR1 SGDLS, CDR2 YYNGEE. V was pared by 0 bases and J by 3 bases, with 5 bases of the junction left unmatched. This CDR3 spans 17 amino acids. CDR3 amino acids: CASSVGLDRGHGNTIYF. In nucleotides, the CDR3 is TGTGCCAGCAGCGTAGGTCTGGACAGGGGGCATGGAAACACCATATATTTT.

J is TRBJ2-5 and V is TRBV5-5, with 13 nucleotides matching TRBD2. The CDR3 totals 16 residues. V gave up 5 bases and J gave up 4 bases; unmatched junction bases: 8. Germline CDR1 and CDR2: SGHKS and YYEKEE (reference sequence). CDR3 protein: CASSLLLAGGRETQYF. CDR3 nucleotides: TGTGCCAGCAGTCTCCTACTAGCGGGGGGGAGAGAGACCCAGTACTTC.

The chain joins TRBV9 to TRBJ2-5, with TRBD2 matching over 7 bases. J lost 5 bases, V lost 0 bases, and 10 bases had no gene match. Germline values: CDR1 SGDLS, CDR2 YYNGEE. CDR3 length: 16 amino acids. The CDR3 sequence is CASSVGQREGRETQYF. CDR3 sequence (DNA): TGTGCCAGCAGCGTAGGGCAGCGGGAAGGGCGGGAGACCCAGTACTTC.

The V gene is TRBV4-2, the J gene TRBJ2-3, with D possibly TRBD2 on 5 matching bases. The CDR3 length is 14 residues. Germline CDR1 is LGHNA and CDR2 is YNFKEQ. V lost 1 base and J 4 bases, leaving 9 bases between the germline ends. The CDR3 bases are TGTGCCAGCAGCCAAGGTCCGGGATCAGATACGCAGTATTTT. As protein: CASSQGPGSDTQYF.

The chain has TRBV18 and TRBJ1-5, with 8 bases aligning to TRBD1. Germline V gene sequence: CDR1 KGHSH, CDR2 LQKENI. J lost 1 base, V lost 2 bases, and 1 base had no gene match. The CDR3 has 15 residues. The CDR3 region has the DNA TGTGCCAGCTCACCAGCAGGGGGCAGCAATCAGCCCCAGCATTTT. Its translation is CASSPAGGSNQPQHF. The full variable domain, rest sourced from reference TRBV18 and TRBJ1-5, is NAGVMQNPRHLVRRRGQEARLRCSPMKGHSHVYWYRQLPEEGLKFMVYLQKENIIDESGMPKERFSAEFPKEGPSILRIQQVVRGDSAAYFCASSPAGGSNQPQHFGDGTRLSIL.

Concerning this clone: Other nucleotide sequences from this sample produce the same CDR3. The rearrangement links TRBV18 to TRBJ1-5; D is undetermined. The CDR3 is made up of 16 amino acids. The V gene lost 2 bases and the J gene lost 0 bases, with 11 bases spanning the gap. CDR1 and CDR2 from the germline V gene are KGHSH and LQKENI. The CDR3 DNA follows: TGTGCCAGCTCACCAGGAGGAAGCTATAGCAATCAGCCCCAGCATTTT. It yields the protein CASSPGGSYSNQPQHF.

The gene calls are TRBV5-1 and TRBJ2-1; 10 bases are a match to TRBD2. V gave up 8 bases and J gave up 0 bases; unmatched junction bases: 2. This CDR3 is 14 amino acids long. Germline V gives CDR1 SGHRS, CDR2 YFSETQ. The CDR3 nucleotides are TGCGCCAGTTTAGCGGGGGGCTCCTACAATGAGCAGTTCTTC. Its protein is CASLAGGSYNEQFF.

This rearrangement joins TRBV7-2 to TRBJ1-1, with D uncertain. Germline assignment: CDR1 SGHTA and CDR2 FQGNSA. The CDR3 loop spans 12 amino acids. The V gene lost 7 bases and the J gene lost 6 bases, with 12 bases spanning the gap. CDR3 residues: CASTLSRAEAFF. The CDR3 DNA reads TGTGCCAGCACCCTATCTCGGGCTGAAGCTTTCTTT.

This chain links TRBV5-4 with TRBJ1-1, with D unresolved. V was pared by 0 bases and J by 4 bases, with 16 bases between. The CDR3 runs to 16 residues. Germline-derived CDR1 and CDR2 are SGHNT and YYREEE (reference sequence). The DNA for the CDR3 is TGTGCCAGCAGCTTGGGGACGGGTTTCCGGTCCACTGAAGCTTTCTTT. This translates into CASSLGTGFRSTEAFF.

J is TRBJ2-7 and V is TRBV5-1; no firm D call. With 0 bases removed from V and 1 base from J, the gap between germline ends came to 5 bases. Germline assignment: CDR1 SGHRS and CDR2 YFSETQ. The CDR3 loop spans 13 amino acids. Here the CDR3 DNA reads TGCGCCAGCAGCTTGGCCAGGTCCTACGAGCAGTACTTC. Translated, it gives CASSLARSYEQYF.